The source of this T cell receptor (beta chain) is a study of cytomegalovirus exposure and HLA in healthy donors. Study-level findings and limits: Productive rates of about 90% or about 30% were seen for most TCR beta V segments in an earlier analysis. As confirmed in vitro, three CMV-associated chains were specific for CMV antigens.

The study ran its PCR with 60 Vbeta and 13 Jbeta primers. Using immunoSEQ multiplex PCR, the repertoire was profiled, and TCRdb retains in-frame clones only, with some absent. The table lists about 140,000 clones, roughly 80% of them singletons. Worth noting for this clone: Antigen specificity is unknown.

The CDR3 totals 16 residues. The germline gives CDR1 KGHSH, CDR2 LQKENI. The V end lost 4 bases, the J end lost 0 bases, and 13 bases lay between the germline ends. The TCR was taken from a man aged 35-49 years in good health and CMV-seropositive. The specimen sequenced was PBMCs. This sequence joins TRBV18 and TRBJ2-1; D might be TRBD2 (6 bases). The CDR3 here is CASSLPGLSSYNEQFF. The CDR3 nucleotides are TGTGCCAGCTCACTACCGGGACTCAGCTCCTACAATGAGCAGTTCTTC.